This TCR beta chain was recovered during a study of blood T cell repertoires in COVID-19. Study details: Samples came from the United States, Italy and Spain, spanning acute and convalescent COVID-19. PBMCs, B-cell-depleted T cells, or T cells provided the cDNA or gDNA that made up the material.

This clone has just one count. There are 15 residues in the CDR3. CDR1 is SGHKS and CDR2 is YYEKEE in the germline V gene (reference sequence). J was trimmed by 5 bases and V by 6 bases; bases with no gene match: 9. Per the authors' pipeline: Cell counts per sample came from amplifying reference gene primers. Sequenced by immunoSEQ multiplex PCR; TCRdb stores in-frame clones only, minus some. V and J calls and clone size are as listed in that table; D and trimming were resolved from the DNA. The sample lists 400,000 to 550,000 clones, around 89% occurring once. The sequence derives from a woman aged 25 to 39 with acute or convalescent COVID-19. The source material was peripheral blood. This sequence joins TRBV5-5 and TRBJ2-5, with 11 bases fitting TRBD2. For the CDR3, the DNA is TGTGCCAGCACCATAGCGGGGGGGAGTTGGGAGACCCAGTACTTC. It encodes CASTIAGGSWETQYF.